Following are 24 T cell receptor beta chains from one sample sequenced in a study of regulatory T cells in long-lasting Graves disease. Researchers made TCR beta libraries by using iRepertoire HTBI primers and running Arm-PCR on CDR3 regions. TCRdb fed the multiplex PCR reads into MiXCR, producing one record per CDR3 protein. The table records approximately 350,000 distinct CDR3 sequences, approximately 15% of them present only once. The time point: newly diagnosed GD, antithyroid drugs for less than 3 months. After RNA was extracted from PBMCs, the TCR library was made from it. This sample was also put to use in a study of T cells in Graves' hyperthyroidism and ophthalmopathy.

This specimen consisted of peripheral blood mononuclear cells (PBMCs), obtained at new diagnosis, from a patient treated with antithyroid drugs. These receptors were taken from a man aged 35-49 years with Graves disease.

This clonotype has ten or more counts. The V and J genes are TRBV12-3 or TRBV12-4 and TRBJ1-1; a possible D gene is TRBD1 (6 bases). V lost 4 bases to trimming and J lost 3 bases, with 12 bases between them. The CDR3 runs 14 residues. CDR3 in amino acids: CASSYRASYTEAFF. CDR3 in DNA: TGTGCCAGCAGTTACAGGGCGAGTTACACTGAAGCTTTCTTT.

The rearrangement links TRBV3-1 to TRBJ2-7, with D possibly TRBD2 on 7 matching bases. CDR3 size: 16 residues. V was shortened by 0 bases and J by 6 bases, with 18 bases between the two germline ends. The germline V gene has CDR1 LGHDT and CDR2 YNNKEL (reference sequence). CDR3 DNA: TGTGCCAGCAGCCAAGAAACGTGGGGGGGCTTCACCGAGCAGTACTTC. As protein: CASSQETWGGFTEQYF.

This clonotype was counted ten times or more. The rearrangement joins TRBV6-1 to TRBJ2-5; 8 bases fit TRBD2. Germline V lookup: CDR1 MNHNS, CDR2 SASEGT. With V trimmed by 6 bases and J by 4 bases, 7 bases remained unmatched. This CDR3 spans 14 amino acids. This CDR3 is CASRPAGVRETQYF. DNA for the CDR3: TGTGCCAGCAGACCAGCGGGGGTACGAGAGACCCAGTACTTC.

In DNA, the CDR3 is TGTGCCAGCAGACGCCCCGGTGTAGGCACTGAAGCTTTCTTT. This codes for CASRRPGVGTEAFF. The chain links TRBV6-1 to TRBJ1-1; D ambiguous. The CDR3 spans 14 residues. Germline-derived CDR1 and CDR2 are MNHNS and SASEGT. V dropped 6 bases and J dropped 4 bases, with 15 bases sitting between them.

This clonotype has at least ten counts. The chain is built from TRBV30 and TRBJ1-2; D perhaps matches TRBD1 (6 bases). The V gene's germline CDR1 is GTSNPN and CDR2 SVGIG (reference sequence). The CDR3 is 14 residues long. V lost 0 bases and J 5 bases, leaving 13 bases between the germline ends. CDR3 in amino acids: CAWSVPGGAYGYTF. As DNA, the CDR3 is TGTGCCTGGAGTGTACCGGGGGGCGCTTATGGCTACACCTTC.

The sample holds many counts of this clonotype. V and J are TRBV15 and TRBJ2-1; TRBD2 might be the D (7 bases). Germline V gives CDR1 LNHNV, CDR2 YYDKDF (reference sequence). The length of the CDR3 is 15 residues. Trimming removed 0 bases from V and 4 bases from J, with 10 bases in between. CDR3 in amino acids: CATSRDAGAYNEQFF. The CDR3 nucleotides are TGTGCCACCAGCAGAGATGCGGGGGCTTACAATGAGCAGTTCTTC.

Ten or more counts support this clonotype. The chain carries TRBV7-2 and TRBJ2-2; 8 nucleotides match TRBD2. V gave up 5 bases and J gave up 0 bases; unmatched junction bases: 8. The germline V gene encodes CDR1 SGHTA and CDR2 FQGNSA. The length of the CDR3 is 17 residues. The CDR3 DNA sequence: TGTGCCAGCAGCCTAACAGCGGGGGCGACGAACACCGGGGAGCTGTTTTTT. Residues: CASSLTAGATNTGELFF.

The V gene is TRBV12-3 or TRBV12-4, the J gene TRBJ1-5; 7 nucleotides align to TRBD1. J lost 7 bases, V lost 1 base, and 7 bases had no gene match. The CDR3 is 15 residues long. In DNA form, the CDR3 reads TGTGCCAGCAGTTTAGACTCAGGGGGTGGACAGCCCCAGCATTTT. Its translation: CASSLDSGGGQPQHF.

This clonotype was observed a few times. The J gene is TRBJ2-4, the V gene TRBV28, with D possibly TRBD2 on 5 matching bases. The CDR3 contains 14 residues. Between the trimmed V and J ends, which lost 7 bases and 6 bases, there was a span of 16 bases. Germline-derived CDR1 and CDR2 are MDHEN and SYDVKM. The CDR3 region is CASTNSSGLNIQYF. The CDR3 DNA reads TGTGCCAGCACCAATTCCAGCGGACTAAACATTCAGTACTTC.

The table lists this clonotype with many counts. The gene calls are TRBV18 and TRBJ2-3; the D call may be TRBD1 or TRBD2 (5 bases each). The CDR3 has 14 residues. Germline-derived CDR1 and CDR2 are KGHSH and LQKENI. Trimming removed 3 bases at V and 8 bases at J, with 15 bases between. CDR3 sequence: CASSPGRDQATQYF. CDR3 sequence (DNA): TGTGCCAGCTCACCGGGCAGGGACCAGGCTACGCAGTATTTT.

This clonotype was seen a handful of times. The V call is TRBV6-1, the J call TRBJ1-5; 7 positions match TRBD1. CDR1 and CDR2 (germline): MNHNS, SASEGT. The CDR3 loop spans 16 amino acids. J was trimmed by 4 bases and V by 6 bases; bases with no gene match: 12. This CDR3 reads CASSRNPTGTNQPQHF. CDR3 nucleotide sequence: TGTGCCAGCAGCCGAAACCCGACAGGGACTAATCAGCCCCAGCATTTT.

The chain has TRBV20-1 and TRBJ2-4; 11 nucleotides align to TRBD1. This CDR3 is 13 amino acids long. Germline values: CDR1 DFQATT, CDR2 SNEGSKA (reference sequence). The V and J ends lost 5 bases and 7 bases, in that order; junction bases with no gene match: 4. For the CDR3, the DNA is TGCAGTGCTGGGGACAGGGGGAGGAACATTCAGTACTTC. Protein sequence: CSAGDRGRNIQYF.

This clonotype was counted ten times or more. This rearrangement joins TRBV11-1 to TRBJ2-4; 7 nucleotides match TRBD2. The V gene's germline CDR1 is SGHAT and CDR2 FQDESV (reference sequence). The CDR3 is made up of 17 amino acids. The trim removed 0 bases at V and 8 bases at J, leaving 13 bases unmatched. The CDR3 DNA follows: TGTGCCAGCAGCTTAGCCCCAATATCAACGGCGGGAGACATTCAGTACTTC. As protein: CASSLAPISTAGDIQYF.

V is TRBV6-1 and J is TRBJ1-4; TRBD1 matches at 10 bases. Germline V gene sequence: CDR1 MNHNS, CDR2 SASEGT. Trimming took 5 bases from V and 7 from J; bases not matched to a gene: 4. The CDR3 totals 14 residues. The CDR3 DNA sequence: TGTGCCAGCAGTATGACAGGGGGCGGTGAAAAACTGTTTTTT. This translates into CASSMTGGGEKLFF.

The genes are TRBV5-4 and TRBJ2-5; TRBD1 matches 8 bases. Germline trimming cut 4 bases from V and 4 bases from J; bases unmatched to any gene: 6. Looked up from germline, CDR1 is SGHNT and CDR2 is YYREEE (reference sequence). This CDR3 contains 14 residues. CDR3 residues: CASSPSGTGETQYF. For the CDR3, the DNA is TGTGCCAGCAGCCCCTCCGGGACAGGAGAGACCCAGTACTTC.

Many counts were recorded for this clonotype. J is TRBJ1-4 and V is TRBV30; 8 positions match TRBD1. This CDR3 comprises 17 residues. With V trimmed by 1 base and J by 0 bases, 7 bases remained unmatched. CDR1 and CDR2 (germline): GTSNPN, SVGIG (reference sequence). CDR3 protein: CAWSETGEFPTNEKLFF. The CDR3 nucleotides are TGTGCCTGGAGTGAGACAGGGGAATTTCCAACTAATGAAAAACTGTTTTTT.

As regards this clonotype: Just one base apart from a much larger clone, this may be a read error. The chain combines TRBV5-1 with TRBJ1-5; no definite D call. The germline V gene encodes CDR1 SGHRS and CDR2 YFSETQ. This CDR3 contains 14 residues. The V end lost 7 bases, the J end lost 2 bases, and 13 bases lay between the germline ends. The CDR3 spells CASGKTLGNQPQHF. The CDR3 nucleotides are TGCGCCAGCGGGAAGACTTTGGGCAATCAGCCCCAGCATTTT. The full variable domain, with the rest looked up from reference TRBV5-1 and TRBJ1-5, is KAGVTQTPRYLIKTRGQQVTLSCSPISGHRSVSWYQQTPGQGLQFLFEYFSETQRNKGNFPGRFSGRQFSNSRSEMNVSTLELGDSALYLCASGKTLGNQPQHFGDGTRLSIL.

This clonotype was picked up many times. The V call is TRBV28, the J call TRBJ1-1, with unresolved D. This CDR3 contains 14 residues. V lost 4 bases to trimming and J lost 0 bases, with 9 bases between them. Per germline, CDR1 MDHEN and CDR2 SYDVKM. Here the CDR3 reads CASSSPPVNTEAFF. The DNA for the CDR3 is TGTGCCAGCAGTTCCCCGCCGGTGAACACTGAAGCTTTCTTT.

This clonotype was counted many times. The gene calls are TRBV7-2 and TRBJ2-5; D not resolved. Deletions cut 4 bases from V and 4 bases from J, with 16 bases between. Per germline, CDR1 SGHTA and CDR2 FQGNSA. The CDR3 spans 15 residues. Here the CDR3 reads CASSYQLLPGETQYF. CDR3 nucleotide sequence: TGTGCCAGCAGCTATCAGCTCCTCCCGGGAGAGACCCAGTACTTC. The full variable domain, with the rest looked up from reference TRBV7-2 and TRBJ2-5, is GAGVSQSPSNKVTEKGKDVELRCDPISGHTALYWYRQSLGQGLEFLIYFQGNSAPDKSGLPSDRFSAERTGGSVSTLTIQRTQQEDSAVYLCASSYQLLPGETQYFGPGTRLLVL.

This clonotype was seen more than once but under ten times. This chain joins TRBV9 and TRBJ1-1, with TRBD1 as a possible D gene (5 bases). The CDR3 sequence is 15 residues long. Germline V CDR1 and CDR2: SGDLS, YYNGEE. Trimming pared 0 bases from V and 3 bases from J, leaving 12 bases between. The CDR3 sequence is CASSVEQAMDTEAFF. The CDR3 DNA follows: TGTGCCAGCAGCGTAGAACAGGCCATGGACACTGAAGCTTTCTTT.

As for this clonotype: One junction end does not reproduce the germline sequence, and a read error may be involved. The genes are TRBV6-2 or TRBV6-3 and TRBJ1-1, with D tentatively TRBD1 (6 bases). In germline, CDR1 is MNHEY, CDR2 SVGEGT. There are 12 residues in the CDR3. The DNA for the CDR3 is TGTGCCTGCAGCCACCCGGACAGTCAAGCTTTCTTT. Encoded protein: CACSHPDSQAFF.

The chain carries TRBV6-4 and TRBJ2-7, with 7 bases aligning to TRBD1. This CDR3 is built from 15 residues. V was pared by 5 bases and J by 4 bases, with 11 bases of the junction left unmatched. CDR1 is MRHNA, CDR2 SNTAGT, per germline. The CDR3 reads CASSYGDSKIYEQYF. CDR3 bases: TGTGCCAGCAGTTACGGGGACAGCAAGATTTACGAGCAGTACTTC.

V gene TRBV19 combines with J gene TRBJ1-1; 9 bases fit TRBD1. The V gene's germline CDR1 is LNHDA and CDR2 SQIVND (reference sequence). The trim removed 6 bases at V and 5 bases at J, leaving 4 bases unmatched. This CDR3 is 13 amino acids long. CDR3 in amino acids: CASRSGQGTEAFF. The CDR3 nucleotides read TGTGCCAGTAGATCGGGACAGGGAACTGAAGCTTTCTTT.

The chain uses TRBV4-2 and TRBJ1-1; TRBD1 is a possible D gene (6 bases). This CDR3 has 16 residues. V was shortened by 0 bases and J by 1 base, with 12 bases between the two germline ends. The germline CDR1 and CDR2 sequences are LGHNA and YNFKEQ. The CDR3 protein is CASSQDNRVQNTEAFF. In DNA form, the CDR3 reads TGTGCCAGCAGCCAAGATAACAGGGTCCAGAACACTGAAGCTTTCTTT.